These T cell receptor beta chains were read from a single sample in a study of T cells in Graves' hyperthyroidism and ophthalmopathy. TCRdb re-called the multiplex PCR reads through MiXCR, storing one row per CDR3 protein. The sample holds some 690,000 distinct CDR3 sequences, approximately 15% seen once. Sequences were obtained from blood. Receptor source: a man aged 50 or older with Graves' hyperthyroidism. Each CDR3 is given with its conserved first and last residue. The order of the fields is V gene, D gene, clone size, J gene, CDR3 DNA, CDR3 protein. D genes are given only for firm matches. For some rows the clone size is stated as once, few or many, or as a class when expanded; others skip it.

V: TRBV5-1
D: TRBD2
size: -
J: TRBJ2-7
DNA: TGTGCCAGCACCAGACTAGCGGGAGTGAATGAGCAGTACTTC
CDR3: CASTRLAGVNEQYF

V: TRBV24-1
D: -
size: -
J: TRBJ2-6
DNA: TGTGCCACCAGCATCAGTGGTGCTGGGGCCAACGTCCTGACTTTC
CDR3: CATSISGAGANVLTF

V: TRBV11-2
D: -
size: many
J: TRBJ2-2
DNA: TGTGCCAGCAGCTCGCGATACGGGGAGCTGTTTTTT
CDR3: CASSSRYGELFF

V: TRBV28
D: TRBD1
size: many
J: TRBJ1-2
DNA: TGTGCCAGCAGTTTAGCCTCGGACAGGATCTATGGCTACACCTTC
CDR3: CASSLASDRIYGYTF

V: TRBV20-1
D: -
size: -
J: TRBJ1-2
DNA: TGCAGTGCTACGGGGACGGAGGCTAACTATGGCTACACCTTC
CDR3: CSATGTEANYGYTF

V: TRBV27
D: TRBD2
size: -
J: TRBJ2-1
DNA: TGTGCCAGCAGCGGCGGGAGGGTCTCCTACAATGAGCAGTTCTTC
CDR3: CASSGGRVSYNEQFF

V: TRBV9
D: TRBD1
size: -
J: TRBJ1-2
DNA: TGTGCCAGCAGCGTCTCTGCCGGGACAGGGGGCCTCGTACTAACAGCTAACTATGGCTACACCTTC
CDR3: CASSVSAGTGGLVLTANYGYTF

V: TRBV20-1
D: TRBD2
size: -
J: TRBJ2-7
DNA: TGCAGCCAGGTTAGCGGGAGGGGGCCCTACGAGCAGTACTTC
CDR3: CSQVSGRGPYEQYF

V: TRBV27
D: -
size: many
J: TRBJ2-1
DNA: TGTGCCAGCAGCCCGCGGGACATTTACAATGAGCAGTTCTTC
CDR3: CASSPRDIYNEQFF

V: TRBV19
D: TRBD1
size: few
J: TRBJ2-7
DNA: TGTGCCAGTAGTATTCCCAAACCGGACAGGGACTACGAGCAGTACTTC
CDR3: CASSIPKPDRDYEQYF

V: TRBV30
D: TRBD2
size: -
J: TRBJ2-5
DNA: TGTGCCCGGAGTGTAGCGGGACGAATAGAGACCCAGTACTTC
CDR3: CARSVAGRIETQYF

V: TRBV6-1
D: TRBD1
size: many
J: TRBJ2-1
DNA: TGTGCCAGTTACAGGGGCTCCAGCTCCTACAATGAGCAGTTCTTC
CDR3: CASYRGSSSYNEQFF

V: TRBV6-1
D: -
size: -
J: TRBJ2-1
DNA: TGTGCCACCCTTGTGAACGGGGGAAACAATGAGCAGTTCTTC
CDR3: CATLVNGGNNEQFF

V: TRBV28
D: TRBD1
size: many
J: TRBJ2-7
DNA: TGTGCCAGCAGCCCTGCAGAGGCGGGACAGGGGGCCTACGAGCAGTACTTC
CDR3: CASSPAEAGQGAYEQYF

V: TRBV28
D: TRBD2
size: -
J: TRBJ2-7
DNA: TGTGCCAGCAGTAAACTAGCGGCCCAGAGGTACGAGCAGTACTTC
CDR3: CASSKLAAQRYEQYF

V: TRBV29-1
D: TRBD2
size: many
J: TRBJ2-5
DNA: TGCAGCGTTGAACCAGCGGGAGGGCCGGGGGAGACCCAGTACTTC
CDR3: CSVEPAGGPGETQYF

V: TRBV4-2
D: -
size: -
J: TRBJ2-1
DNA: TGTGCCAGCAGCCAAGGTCGGGGTGGGAGCAATGGGCAGTTCTTC
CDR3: CASSQGRGGSNGQFF

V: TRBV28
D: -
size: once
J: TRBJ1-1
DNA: TGTGCCAGCAGTAACGACATGAGGAACACTGAAGCTTTCTTT
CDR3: CASSNDMRNTEAFF

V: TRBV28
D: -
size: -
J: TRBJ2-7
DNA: TGTGCCAGAAGTTTATTGGGGGGATCCTACGAGCAGTACTTC
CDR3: CARSLLGGSYEQYF

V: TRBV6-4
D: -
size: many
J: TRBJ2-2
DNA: TGTGCCAGCAGTTCTGGTTTGGGGGAGCTGTTTTTT
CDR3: CASSSGLGELFF

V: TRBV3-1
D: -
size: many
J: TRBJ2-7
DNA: TGTGCCAGCAGCCAAGGTAGATACGAGCAGTACTTC
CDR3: CASSQGRYEQYF

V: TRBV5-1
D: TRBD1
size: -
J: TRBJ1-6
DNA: TGTGCCAGCAGCTTCGAGGGACAGAGGAATTCACCCCTCCACTTT
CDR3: CASSFEGQRNSPLHF

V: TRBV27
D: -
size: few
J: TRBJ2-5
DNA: TGTGCCAGCAGTCCGCAGCAGGGTTTTGAGACCCAGTACTTC
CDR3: CASSPQQGFETQYF

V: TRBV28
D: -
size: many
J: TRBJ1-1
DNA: TGTGCCAGCAGTTTAAACTGGAGGGAGGAAGCTTTCTTT
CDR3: CASSLNWREEAFF

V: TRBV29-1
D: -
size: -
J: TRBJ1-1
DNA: TGCAGCGTTGAGTCGCAGGGCGGCACTGAAGCTTTCTTT
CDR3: CSVESQGGTEAFF

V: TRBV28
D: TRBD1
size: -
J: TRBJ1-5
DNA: TGTGCCAGCAGTTTGCCCCAGGGGGGTGTTCTTAGCAATCAGCCCCAGCATTTT
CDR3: CASSLPQGGVLSNQPQHF

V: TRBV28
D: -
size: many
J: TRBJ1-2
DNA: TGTGCCAGCAGCCCCCTGGGGGGGAACTATGGCTACACCTTC
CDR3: CASSPLGGNYGYTF

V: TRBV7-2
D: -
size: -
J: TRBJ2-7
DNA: TGTGCCAGCAGCTTATGGGGGGGGGGCAGTACCTACGAGCAGTACTTC
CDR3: CASSLWGGGSTYEQYF

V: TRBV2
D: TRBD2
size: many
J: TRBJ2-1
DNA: TGTGCCAGCAATCGGGAGGGCCTTGTGGATGAGCAGTTCTTC
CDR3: CASNREGLVDEQFF

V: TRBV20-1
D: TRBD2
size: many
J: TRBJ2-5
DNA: TGCAGTGCTAGATGGCGGGAGTTGACCCAGTACTTC
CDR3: CSARWRELTQYF

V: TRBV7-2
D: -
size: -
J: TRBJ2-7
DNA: TGTGCCAGCCGGAGCGGATCCTACGAGCAGTACTTC
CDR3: CASRSGSYEQYF

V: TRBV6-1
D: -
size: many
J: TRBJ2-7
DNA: TGTGCCAGCAGTGAAGAGACCCCCTACGAGCAGTACTTC
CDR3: CASSEETPYEQYF

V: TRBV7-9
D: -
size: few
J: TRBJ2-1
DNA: TGTGCCAGCAGCTACAACCCACAGGAGTCAGGTGAGCAGTTCTTC
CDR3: CASSYNPQESGEQFF

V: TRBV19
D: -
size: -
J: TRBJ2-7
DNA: TGTGCCAGTAGACCAAGCGAGGGGTCCTACGAGCAGTACTTC
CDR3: CASRPSEGSYEQYF

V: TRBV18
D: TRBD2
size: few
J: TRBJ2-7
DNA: TGTGCCAGCTCACCACGGGCTAGCGGTACGACTGTCTACGAGCAGTACTTC
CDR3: CASSPRASGTTVYEQYF

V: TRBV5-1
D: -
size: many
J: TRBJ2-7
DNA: TGCGCCAGCAGCTTGGAAGTGGGCCTAGAGGGCGAGCAGTACTTC
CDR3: CASSLEVGLEGEQYF

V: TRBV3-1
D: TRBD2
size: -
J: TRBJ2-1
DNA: TGTGCCAGCAGCCAAATTCATTCCGGGACTAGATTTTACAATGAGCAGTTCTTC
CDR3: CASSQIHSGTRFYNEQFF

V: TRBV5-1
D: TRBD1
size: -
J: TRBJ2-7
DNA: TGCGCCAGCAGCTCCGGGACAGGGGCCTGGGAGCAGTACTTC
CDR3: CASSSGTGAWEQYF

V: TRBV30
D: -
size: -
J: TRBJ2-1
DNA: TGTGCCTGGAGTGCCCCGGGACTCGACTCCTACAATGAGCAGTTCTTC
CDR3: CAWSAPGLDSYNEQFF

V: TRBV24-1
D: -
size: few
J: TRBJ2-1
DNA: TGTGCCACCAGTGCGGGGGATGGTGAGCAGTTCTTC
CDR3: CATSAGDGEQFF

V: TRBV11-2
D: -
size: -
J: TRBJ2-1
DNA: TGTGCCAGCAGCTCGGAGCGGACGGACAATGAGCAGTTCTTC
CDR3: CASSSERTDNEQFF

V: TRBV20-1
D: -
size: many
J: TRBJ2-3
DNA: TGCAGTGCTAGCCTCGGGAGAACAGATACGCAGTATTTT
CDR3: CSASLGRTDTQYF

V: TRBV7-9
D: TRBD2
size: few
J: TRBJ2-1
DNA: TGTGCCAGCAGCCTAACCGGGACTAGGTGGAATGAGCAGTTCTTC
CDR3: CASSLTGTRWNEQFF

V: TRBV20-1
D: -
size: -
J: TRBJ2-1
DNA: TGCGGCTCCGGGTCCAAGGGGAATGAGCAGTTCTTC
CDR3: CGSGSKGNEQFF

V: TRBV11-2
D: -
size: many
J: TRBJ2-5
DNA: TGTGCCAGCAGCTTAGTACCAGGGAACCAAGAGACCCAGTACTTC
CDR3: CASSLVPGNQETQYF

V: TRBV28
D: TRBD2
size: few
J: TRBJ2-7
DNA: TGTGCCAGCAGTTTTATGGGACTAGCGGGAGACGAGCAGTACTTC
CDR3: CASSFMGLAGDEQYF

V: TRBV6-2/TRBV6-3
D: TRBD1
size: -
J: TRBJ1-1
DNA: TGTGCCAGCCGAGAGACAGGGGGCAACACTGAAGCTCTCTTT
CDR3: CASRETGGNTEALF

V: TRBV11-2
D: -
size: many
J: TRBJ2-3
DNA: TGTGCCAGCAGCTTCCGGGGGCGCGTCACAGATACGCAGTATTTT
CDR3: CASSFRGRVTDTQYF

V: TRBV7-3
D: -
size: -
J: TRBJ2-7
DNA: TGTGCCAGCAGCTTAACGGCGGGTGCCTACGAGCAGTACTTC
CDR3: CASSLTAGAYEQYF

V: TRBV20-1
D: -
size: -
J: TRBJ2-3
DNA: TGCAGTGCTATGTCCGGGAGCACAGATACGCAGTATTTT
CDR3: CSAMSGSTDTQYF

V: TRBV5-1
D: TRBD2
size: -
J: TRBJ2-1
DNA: TGCGCCAGCAGCGTGCTAGCGGGCCCCGGGCGCAATGAGCAGTTCTTC
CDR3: CASSVLAGPGRNEQFF

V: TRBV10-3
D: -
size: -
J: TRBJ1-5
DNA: TGTGCCATCAGCCAGGATTCTGGTCAGCCCCAGCATTTT
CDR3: CAISQDSGQPQHF

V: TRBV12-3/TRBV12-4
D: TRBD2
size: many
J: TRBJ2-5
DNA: TGTGCCAGCGCCCTACCTGGGGGGGGAGGAGAGACCCAGTACTTC
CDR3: CASALPGGGGETQYF

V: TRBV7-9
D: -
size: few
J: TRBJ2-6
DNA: TGTGCCAGCAGCTTAGCCGATGGGTCGGCCGGGGCCAACGTCCTGACTTTC
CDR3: CASSLADGSAGANVLTF

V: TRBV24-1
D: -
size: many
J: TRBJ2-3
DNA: TGTGCCACCAGTGATCTGGGGGCAACGGATACGCAGTATTTT
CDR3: CATSDLGATDTQYF

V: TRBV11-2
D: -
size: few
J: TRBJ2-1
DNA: TGTGCCAGCAGCTTAGTCAGGGGGGGGGGATACAATGAGCAGTTCTTC
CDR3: CASSLVRGGGYNEQFF

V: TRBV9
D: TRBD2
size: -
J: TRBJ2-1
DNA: TGTGCCAGCAGCTACTCCGGGACTAGCGGGGGGGATGAGCAGTTCTTC
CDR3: CASSYSGTSGGDEQFF

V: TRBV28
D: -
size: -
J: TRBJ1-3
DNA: TGTGCCAGCAGTGTACAGGGTATTCTGAGGGGAAACACCATATATTTT
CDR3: CASSVQGILRGNTIYF

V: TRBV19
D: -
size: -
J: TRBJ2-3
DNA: TGTGCCAGTAACCACCCCCGGGACCCGTCGACAGATACGCAGTATTTT
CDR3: CASNHPRDPSTDTQYF

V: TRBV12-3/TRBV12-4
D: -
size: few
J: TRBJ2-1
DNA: TGTGCCAGCAGTTTAATAACCTACAATGAGCAGTTCTTC
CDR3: CASSLITYNEQFF